These 20 T cell receptor beta chains originate from one sample sequenced in a study of T cell repertoires in cytomegalovirus infection. TCRdb itself ran the reads through MiXCR, one entry per CDR3 protein. This sample yields about 310,000 distinct CDR3 sequences, of which 15% to 20% are seen a single time; more than 10% belongs to the top ten. The source material was PBMCs. These receptors were taken from a human donor in good health (CMV status not recorded). Some clones in this sample may be carry-over from other donors' samples.

This clonotype was observed many times. The chain recombines TRBV12-3 or TRBV12-4 with TRBJ2-7; D perhaps matches TRBD2 (6 bases). The CDR3 spans 15 residues. V lost 6 bases to trimming and J lost 3 bases, with 18 bases between them. The CDR3 DNA follows: TGTGCCAGCAGGCAGGCGGTGACTAGGGGCTACGAGCAGTACTTC. It is translated as CASRQAVTRGYEQYF.

This sequence joins TRBV6-1 and TRBJ2-7; D gene uncertain. The length of the CDR3 is 12 residues. Germline loops: CDR1 MNHNS, CDR2 SASEGT. The V and J ends lost 2 bases and 4 bases respectively, with 6 bases between them. The CDR3 DNA is TGTGCCAGCAGTGAATTGGGTTACGAGCAGTACTTC. Protein: CASSELGYEQYF.

The chain couples TRBV20-1 to TRBJ2-5; D gene ambiguous. Germline lookup yields CDR1 DFQATT and CDR2 SNEGSKA (reference sequence). The CDR3 sequence is 12 residues long. Trimming stripped 6 bases from V and 3 bases from J, with 11 bases between. The CDR3 protein is CSAGRQEETQYF. DNA of the CDR3: TGCAGTGCCGGACGGCAGGAAGAGACCCAGTACTTC.

This clonotype was detected a few times. V gene TRBV19 combines with J gene TRBJ2-7; D might be TRBD2 (5 bases). The CDR3 extends over 14 amino acids. CDR1 LNHDA and CDR2 SQIVND come from the germline V gene (reference sequence). Trimming took off 0 bases at V and 3 bases at J, with 9 bases between the two ends. In DNA, the CDR3 is TGTGCCAGTAGTATAGATCGGGATGTCTACGAGCAGTACTTC. Its protein is CASSIDRDVYEQYF.

This clonotype has just a few counts. The rearrangement joins TRBV28 to TRBJ2-2, with D perhaps matching TRBD1 (5 bases). This CDR3 contains 14 residues. Germline CDR1 MDHEN, CDR2 SYDVKM. V lost 6 bases and J lost 4, with 12 bases in between. The CDR3 protein is CASSPGQTTGELFF. CDR3 DNA sequence: TGTGCCAGCAGCCCAGGACAAACCACCGGGGAGCTGTTTTTT.

This clonotype came up a few times. The J gene is TRBJ2-1, the V gene TRBV7-9, with D uncertain. Germline CDR1 SEHNR, CDR2 FQNEAQ (reference sequence). Trimming shortened V by 0 bases and J by 15 bases, and 15 bases separated the two germline ends. There are 13 residues in the CDR3. The CDR3 here is CASSLAGGDWAFF. The CDR3 coding sequence is TGTGCCAGCAGCTTAGCAGGTGGGGATTGGGCGTTCTTC. Full variable domain (outside the CDR3, taken from reference TRBV7-9 and TRBJ2-1): DTGVSQNPRHKITKRGQNVTFRCDPISEHNRLYWYRQTLGQGPEFLTYFQNEAQLEKSRLLSDRFSAERPKGSFSTLEIQRTEQGDSAMYLCASSLAGGDWAFFGPGTRLTVL.

For the CDR3, the DNA is TGCGCCAGCAGCCCTCAGGGAGGAGGAGTGGATACGCAGTATTTT. Protein: CASSPQGGGVDTQYF. This chain joins TRBV5-1 and TRBJ2-3, with TRBD2 as a possible D gene (6 bases). The CDR3 loop spans 15 amino acids. The V gene's germline CDR1 is SGHRS and CDR2 YFSETQ. V lost 4 bases and J lost 6, with 18 bases in between.

J is TRBJ1-1 and V is TRBV7-9; 10 bases line up with TRBD1. Germline lookup yields CDR1 SEHNR and CDR2 FQNEAQ (reference sequence). The length of the CDR3 is 13 residues. V dropped 5 bases and J dropped 4; count of bases not matched to a gene: 1. The CDR3 nucleotides are TGTGCCAGCAGCAGGGACAGGGGCACTGAAGCTTTCTTT. Translation: CASSRDRGTEAFF.

This clonotype was observed at least ten times. The rearrangement joins TRBV7-8 to TRBJ1-2; perhaps TRBD1 as D (5 bases). Between the trimmed V and J ends, which lost 5 bases and 4 bases, there was a span of 14 bases. Germline V lookup: CDR1 SGHVS, CDR2 FQNEAQ. This CDR3 is built from 14 residues. CDR3 sequence: CASSRAGGLYGYTF. The CDR3 nucleotides read TGTGCCAGCAGCCGTGCCGGGGGTCTCTATGGCTACACCTTC. Together with reference TRBV7-8 and TRBJ1-2, the CDR3 gives the full variable domain: GAGVSQSPRYKVAKRGQDVALRCDPISGHVSLFWYQQALGQGPEFLTYFQNEAQLDKSGLPSDRFFAERPEGSVSTLKIQRTQQEDSAVYLCASSRAGGLYGYTFGSGTRLTVV.

The rearrangement uses TRBV5-5 and TRBJ1-1; D is possibly TRBD1 (6 bases). CDR1 SGHKS and CDR2 YYEKEE come from the germline V gene (reference sequence). Trimming took 6 bases from V and 4 from J, leaving 13 bases between them. The length of the CDR3 is 13 residues. The CDR3 DNA sequence: TGTGCCAGCATCGGGCGGGACATCACTGAAGCTTTCTTT. The encoded protein is CASIGRDITEAFF.

The rearrangement joins TRBV27 to TRBJ2-4; D possibly uses TRBD1 or TRBD2 (6 bases each). Germline CDR1 reads MNHEY; CDR2 reads SMNVEV (reference sequence). V was clipped by 1 base and J by 9 bases, with 19 bases between them. The CDR3 has 16 residues. Here the CDR3 DNA reads TGTGCCAGCAGTTTATATGGGGGGCCAAGCGCGGCCATTCAGTACTTC. Translating gives CASSLYGGPSAAIQYF.

The chain links TRBV6-5 to TRBJ1-2, with TRBD1 as a possible D gene (5 bases). Germline CDR1 reads MNHEY; CDR2 reads SVGAGI. Trimming cost V 5 bases and J 4 bases, with 26 bases left between them. The length of the CDR3 is 18 residues. The CDR3 region is CASSTAGIGRELIYGYTF. CDR3 sequence (DNA): TGTGCCAGCAGTACCGCCGGGATCGGCAGGGAATTAATCTATGGCTACACCTTC.

This chain joins TRBV10-3 and TRBJ2-3; D is unclear. Between the trimmed V and J ends, which lost 3 bases and 3 bases, there was a span of 7 bases. Germline V gene lookup returns CDR1 ENHRY and CDR2 SYGVKD. CDR3 length: 13 residues. This CDR3 is CAISELGTDTQYF. The CDR3 nucleotides read TGTGCCATCAGTGAATTGGGGACAGATACGCAGTATTTT.

This clonotype was counted at least ten times. A junction boundary mismatches the germline segment, possibly from a read error. The chain recombines TRBV28 with TRBJ2-1; D ambiguous. The CDR3 consists of 11 residues. Looked up from germline, CDR1 is MDHEN and CDR2 is SYDVKM. CDR3 sequence: CASSLSHRKVF. The DNA of the CDR3 is TGTGCCAGCAGTTTATCCCATCGGAAGGTCTTC.

This clonotype occurred a few times. This chain connects TRBV7-2 to TRBJ2-1; 14 bases fit TRBD2. Germline trimming cut 7 bases from V and 10 bases from J; bases unmatched to any gene: 15. Germline lookup yields CDR1 SGHTA and CDR2 FQGNSA. This CDR3 spans 17 amino acids. This chain's CDR3 is CASILLLTSGGAREQFF. CDR3 nucleotides: TGTGCCAGCATCCTACTATTGACTAGCGGGGGGGCGAGGGAGCAGTTCTTC.

The chain is built from TRBV2 and TRBJ1-1; possible D gene TRBD1, 6 bases. Between the trimmed V and J ends, which lost 5 bases and 5 bases, there was a span of 18 bases. Germline V CDR1 and CDR2: SNHLY, FYNNEI. The CDR3 totals 15 residues. The CDR3 here is CASSLLEQGRTEAFF. CDR3 nucleotide sequence: TGTGCCAGCAGTCTATTAGAACAGGGAAGGACTGAAGCTTTCTTT.

This clonotype was seen a handful of times. The chain joins TRBV5-4 to TRBJ2-3; a weak D match, TRBD2 (6 bases). V lost 0 bases and J lost 0, with 11 bases in between. The CDR3 contains 16 residues. In germline, CDR1 is SGHNT, CDR2 YYREEE (reference sequence). The CDR3 sequence is CASSLGGEASTDTQYF. The DNA for the CDR3 is TGTGCCAGCAGCTTGGGCGGGGAAGCTAGCACAGATACGCAGTATTTT.

The table lists this clonotype with many counts. The chain carries TRBV6-5 and TRBJ2-2; D may correspond to TRBD1 or TRBD2 (6 bases each). Trimming left V 1 base short and J 4 bases short, with 16 bases between. This CDR3 is 17 amino acids long. Germline CDR1 is MNHEY and CDR2 is SVGAGI. The DNA of the CDR3 is TGTGCCAGCAGTTACTTAAAAGGGGGGCAGGGCACCGGGGAGCTGTTTTTT. It specifies CASSYLKGGQGTGELFF.

V and J are TRBV20-1 and TRBJ1-2; 12 bases fit TRBD1. The CDR3 sequence is 13 residues long. The germline CDR1 and CDR2 sequences are DFQATT and SNEGSKA (reference sequence). V trimming: 6 bases; J trimming: 8 bases; junction bases outside the gene matches: 7. CDR3 in DNA: TGCAGTGCCACCACCGGGACAGGGGGCGGCTACACCTTC. Its translation: CSATTGTGGGYTF.

The table lists this clonotype with many counts. V gene TRBV7-9 combines with J gene TRBJ2-1, with 10 bases lining up with TRBD2. The V and J ends lost 0 bases and 2 bases, in that order; junction bases with no gene match: 1. The germline gives CDR1 SEHNR, CDR2 FQNEAQ (reference sequence). This CDR3 has 16 residues. The CDR3 spells CASSLALAGAYNEQFF. As DNA, the CDR3 is TGTGCCAGCAGCTTAGCTCTAGCGGGGGCCTACAATGAGCAGTTCTTC.